The clone carrying this T cell receptor beta chain appeared a single time. Antigen: not known. This entry comes from a study of cytomegalovirus exposure and HLA in healthy donors. The PCR made use of 60 Vbeta and 13 Jbeta primers. The data were produced by immunoSEQ multiplex PCR, yet TCRdb's version contains in-frame clones alone and is incomplete. The data show about 36,000 clones, almost 70% seen once. The V segment lost 7 bases and the J segment 2 bases; nucleotides outside the gene matches: 11. The CDR3 spans 15 residues. Germline CDR1 reads SGHRS; CDR2 reads YFSETQ. Whole-study findings and limits: Several of the most significant clusters appeared, in a later analysis, to be linked to common viral pathogens.

Material: PBMCs. This TCR derives from a young man in good health and CMV-seronegative. This sequence joins TRBV5-1 and TRBJ2-5; 7 nucleotides agree with TRBD2. CDR3: CASRPKREIQETQYF. DNA for the CDR3: TGCGCCAGCCGCCCAAAGCGGGAAATACAAGAGACCCAGTACTTC.